These 20 T cell receptor beta chains originate from one sample sequenced in a study of cytomegalovirus exposure and HLA in healthy donors. This PCR relied on a set of 60 Vbeta primers and 13 Jbeta primers. The assay was immunoSEQ multiplex PCR, and TCRdb's table has in-frame clones only and misses some. The sample carries 90,000 to 130,000 clones, 79% recorded once. Material: PBMCs. Receptor source: a woman aged 18 to 35 in good health and CMV-seropositive.

V and J are TRBV9 and TRBJ2-7, with 9 bases matching TRBD2. The CDR3 runs 14 residues. With 0 bases clipped from V and 5 bases from J, the junction kept 3 bases outside the gene matches. Looked up from germline, CDR1 is SGDLS and CDR2 is YYNGEE. The CDR3 coding sequence is TGTGCCAGCAGCGTAGGTAGCGGGAGCAACGAGCAGTACTTC. This sequence encodes CASSVGSGSNEQYF.

Turning to this clone: Sequence at one end of the junction differs from germline and may be a read error. The chain recombines TRBV5-1 with TRBJ1-1, with D unclear. Germline V lookup: CDR1 SGHRS, CDR2 YFSETQ. The CDR3 is 14 amino acids. CDR3 DNA sequence: TGTGCCAGCAGCCCGGGTCCCGGATGGGCTGAAGCTTTCTTT. Translating gives CASSPGPGWAEAFF.

V and J are TRBV5-1 and TRBJ1-4; 8 nucleotides line up with TRBD1. Germline V gene sequence: CDR1 SGHRS, CDR2 YFSETQ. V lost 1 base to trimming and J lost 10 bases; unmatched junction nucleotides: 6. The CDR3 is 14 residues long. This CDR3 reads CASSLSQGEGKLFF. CDR3 sequence (DNA): TGCGCCAGCAGCTTGTCACAGGGGGAAGGAAAACTGTTTTTT.

This chain links TRBV25-1 with TRBJ1-1, with 8 bases fitting TRBD1. Germline V gene data show CDR1 as MGHDK and CDR2 as SYGVNS. Trimming removed 4 bases from V and 10 bases from J; junction bases left unmatched: 5. CDR3 length: 12 amino acids. In DNA, the CDR3 is TGTGCCAGCAGTGGGACAGGGCCGGGAGCTTTCTTT. It codes for CASSGTGPGAFF.

The chain joins TRBV6-5 to TRBJ1-2, with D possibly matching TRBD1 (6 bases). Germline lookup yields CDR1 MNHEY and CDR2 SVGAGI. V was trimmed by 0 bases and J by 11 bases, leaving 19 bases between them. The CDR3 length is 15 residues. The CDR3 region is CASSYSPGEETFYTF. In DNA form, the CDR3 reads TGTGCCAGCAGTTACTCCCCAGGGGAAGAAACTTTTTACACCTTC.

Points on this clone: A read error may account for a junction end that differs from germline. The chain is built from TRBV5-6 and TRBJ2-7; TRBD2 is a possible D gene (6 bases). This CDR3 has 17 amino acids. CDR1 and CDR2 (germline): SGHDT, YYEEEE. The CDR3 protein is CDSSSSGTSFTRYEQYF. CDR3 nucleotides: TGTGACAGCAGCTCCTCCGGGACTTCCTTTACACGATACGAGCAGTACTTC.

The V call is TRBV6-5, the J call TRBJ1-2; perhaps TRBD1 as D (6 bases). Germline V gene lookup returns CDR1 MNHEY and CDR2 SVGAGI. This CDR3 has 11 residues. The germline V and J ends were trimmed by 11 bases and 6 bases, with 13 bases remaining between them. CDR3 sequence: CAPGQRHGYTF. The DNA of the CDR3 is TGTGCCCCAGGACAGCGGCATGGCTACACCTTC.

This clone was seen more than once but under ten times. The chain links TRBV11-2 to TRBJ2-3; possibly TRBD1 for D (5 bases). Germline V gene data show CDR1 as SGHAT and CDR2 as FQNNGV. Trimming left V 6 bases short and J 2 bases short, with 9 bases between. CDR3 length: 13 amino acids. The CDR3 DNA follows: TGTGCCAGCAGTACAGGTTACACAGATACGCAGTATTTT. It yields the protein CASSTGYTDTQYF.

The chain combines TRBV27 with TRBJ2-3; 8 nucleotides align to TRBD2. Per the germline V gene, CDR1 is MNHEY and CDR2 is SMNVEV (reference sequence). Trimming at V came to 1 base and at J to 2 bases, leaving 5 bases not matched to a gene. The CDR3 spans 16 residues. CDR3 sequence: CASSLWGSGATDTQYF. In DNA, the CDR3 is TGTGCCAGCAGTTTATGGGGTAGCGGGGCCACAGATACGCAGTATTTT.

This clone was detected many times. The rearrangement links TRBV6-1 to TRBJ1-2; a weak D match, TRBD1 (6 bases). Trimming took off 2 bases at V and 4 bases at J, with 14 bases between the two ends. This CDR3 contains 15 residues. Germline V gene lookup returns CDR1 MNHNS and CDR2 SASEGT. CDR3 loop: CASSEWGLSLYGYTF. The CDR3 coding sequence is TGTGCCAGCAGTGAATGGGGGCTGAGTCTCTATGGCTACACCTTC.

The chain links TRBV4-2 to TRBJ1-4, with D maybe TRBD1 (6 bases). The CDR3 totals 17 residues. CDR1 and CDR2 from the germline V gene are LGHNA and YNFKEQ. Trimming left V 2 bases short and J 0 bases short, with 13 bases between. The CDR3 DNA reads TGTGCCAGCAGCCAACTCGGACAGCTACCAACTAATGAAAAACTGTTTTTT. It is translated as CASSQLGQLPTNEKLFF.

The J gene is TRBJ2-7, the V gene TRBV4-1; 12 positions agree with TRBD2. The junction had 6 bases not matched to a gene; V was cut back by 0 bases and J by 0 bases. The CDR3 is 18 residues long. In germline, CDR1 is MGHRA, CDR2 YSYEKL. The CDR3 region is CASSQETSGRAVSYEQYF. For the CDR3, the DNA is TGCGCCAGCAGCCAAGAGACTAGCGGGAGAGCGGTCTCCTACGAGCAGTACTTC.

The chain employs TRBV27 and TRBJ1-2; D perhaps matches TRBD1 (5 bases). The CDR3 spans 14 residues. V was cut by 3 bases and J by 4 bases, with 12 bases left in between. Germline CDR1 is MNHEY and CDR2 is SMNVEV (reference sequence). This chain's CDR3 is CASSFSSGIYGYTF. In nucleotides, the CDR3 is TGTGCCAGCAGTTTTTCATCAGGGATCTATGGCTACACCTTC.

V usage is TRBV4-1 and J usage is TRBJ1-4, with D tentatively TRBD1 (5 bases). Deletions cut 1 base from V and 7 bases from J, with 13 bases between. The CDR3 covers 15 residues. Germline V lookup: CDR1 MGHRA, CDR2 YSYEKL. The CDR3 sequence: CASSQVVRGAEKLFF. For the CDR3, the DNA is TGCGCCAGCAGCCAAGTGGTCCGTGGGGCTGAAAAACTGTTTTTT.

The chain carries TRBV18 and TRBJ2-5; 8 bases map to TRBD2. The CDR3 has 16 residues. V shed 1 base, J shed 4 bases, and the junction held 8 bases outside the gene matches. Looked up from germline, CDR1 is KGHSH and CDR2 is LQKENI. The CDR3 bases are TGTGCCAGCTCACCACAACTAGCGGAGGGGGTAGAGACCCAGTACTTC. It yields the protein CASSPQLAEGVETQYF.

As for this clone: A junction end diverges from the germline sequence, so it may reflect a read error. The chain carries TRBV18 and TRBJ2-6, with 14 nucleotides matching TRBD2. CDR3 length: 19 amino acids. CDR1 is KGHSH and CDR2 is LQKENI in the germline V gene. In DNA, the CDR3 is TGTGCCAGCTTACCACAGGGACTAGCGGGAGCGGCTGGGGCCAACGTCCTGACTTTC. Amino acid sequence: CASLPQGLAGAAGANVLTF.

V and J are TRBV27 and TRBJ1-2; D is unclear. The CDR3 has 12 residues. In germline, CDR1 is MNHEY, CDR2 SMNVEV (reference sequence). V was trimmed by 7 bases and J by 7 bases, leaving 13 bases between them. For the CDR3, the DNA is TGTGCCAGCAAAAGATCGGCGGGTGGCTACACCTTC. Its protein is CASKRSAGGYTF.

Worth noting for this clone: At one end the junction does not follow the germline gene, possibly because of a read error. The rearrangement links TRBV9 to TRBJ1-2; D is undetermined. The CDR3 consists of 13 residues. Germline V gene lookup returns CDR1 SGDLS and CDR2 YYNGEE. CDR3 DNA: TGTGCCAGCAGTGTAGGTTCTTCCTATGGCTACACCTTC. It translates to CASSVGSSYGYTF.

The rearrangement joins TRBV13 to TRBJ2-7; D perhaps matches TRBD1 (6 bases). The CDR3 is 16 residues long. CDR1 is PRHDT, CDR2 FYEKMQ, per germline (reference sequence). Trimming removed 4 bases from V and 3 bases from J, with 19 bases in between. The CDR3, as DNA: TGTGCCAGCAGCTCCCGTTGGAGGACAGCCGACTACGAGCAGTACTTC. This gives the protein CASSSRWRTADYEQYF.

The chain uses TRBV29-1 and TRBJ2-6, with a possible D match to TRBD2 (5 bases). Between the trimmed V and J ends, which lost 5 bases and 2 bases, there was a span of 16 bases. The germline V gene encodes CDR1 SQVTM and CDR2 ANQGSEA. The CDR3 consists of 16 residues. DNA for the CDR3: TGCAGCGTTTACCCCCGGTGGGGAGCTGGGGCCAACGTCCTGACTTTC. Translation: CSVYPRWGAGANVLTF.